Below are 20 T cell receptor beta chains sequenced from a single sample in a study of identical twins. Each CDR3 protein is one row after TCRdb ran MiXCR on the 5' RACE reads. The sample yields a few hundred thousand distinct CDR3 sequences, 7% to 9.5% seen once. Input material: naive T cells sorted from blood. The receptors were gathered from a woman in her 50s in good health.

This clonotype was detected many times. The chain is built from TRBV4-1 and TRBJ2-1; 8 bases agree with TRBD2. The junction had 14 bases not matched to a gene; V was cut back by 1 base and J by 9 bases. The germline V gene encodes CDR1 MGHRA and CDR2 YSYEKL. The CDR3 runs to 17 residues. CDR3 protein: CASSQVRLAGSRGEQFF. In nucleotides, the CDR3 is TGCGCCAGCAGCCAAGTGCGCCTAGCGGGCTCGAGGGGTGAGCAGTTCTTC.

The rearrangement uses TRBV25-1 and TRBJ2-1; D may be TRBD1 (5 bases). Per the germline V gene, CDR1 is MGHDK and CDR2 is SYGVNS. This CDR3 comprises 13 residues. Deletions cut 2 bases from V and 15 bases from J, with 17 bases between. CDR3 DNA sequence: TGTGCCAGCAGTGAACAAAGGGGTTGGAGCCCGTTCTTC. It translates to CASSEQRGWSPFF. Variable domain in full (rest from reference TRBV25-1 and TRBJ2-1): EADIYQTPRYLVIGTGKKITLECSQTMGHDKMYWYQQDPGMELHLIHYSYGVNSTEKGDLSSESTVSRIRTEHFPLTLESARPSHTSQYLCASSEQRGWSPFFGPGTRLTVL.

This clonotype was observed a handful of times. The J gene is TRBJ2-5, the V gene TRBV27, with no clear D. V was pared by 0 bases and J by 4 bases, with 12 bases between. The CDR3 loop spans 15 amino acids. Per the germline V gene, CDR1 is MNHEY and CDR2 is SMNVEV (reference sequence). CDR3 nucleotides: TGTGCCAGCAGTTTATCGTCCGGGTCCGGAGAGACCCAGTACTTC. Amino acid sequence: CASSLSSGSGETQYF.

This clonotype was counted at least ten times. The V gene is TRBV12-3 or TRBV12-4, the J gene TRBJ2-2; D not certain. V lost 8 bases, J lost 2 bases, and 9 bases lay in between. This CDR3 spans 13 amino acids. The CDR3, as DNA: TGTGCCAGCTGGACCCCCAACACCGGGGAGCTGTTTTTT. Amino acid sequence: CASWTPNTGELFF.

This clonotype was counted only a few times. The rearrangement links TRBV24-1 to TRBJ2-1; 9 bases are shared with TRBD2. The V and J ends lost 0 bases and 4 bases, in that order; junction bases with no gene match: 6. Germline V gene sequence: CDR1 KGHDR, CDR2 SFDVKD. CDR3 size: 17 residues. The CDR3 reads CATSDLGRTSGYNEQFF. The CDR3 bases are TGTGCCACCAGTGATTTGGGGCGTACTAGCGGGTACAATGAGCAGTTCTTC.

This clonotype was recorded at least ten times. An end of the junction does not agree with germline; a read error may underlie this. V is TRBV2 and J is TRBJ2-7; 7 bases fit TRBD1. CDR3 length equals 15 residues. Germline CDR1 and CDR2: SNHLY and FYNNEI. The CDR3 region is CASKTGDIYSYAQYF. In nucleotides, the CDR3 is TGTGCCAGCAAAACAGGGGACATATACTCCTACGCGCAGTACTTC.

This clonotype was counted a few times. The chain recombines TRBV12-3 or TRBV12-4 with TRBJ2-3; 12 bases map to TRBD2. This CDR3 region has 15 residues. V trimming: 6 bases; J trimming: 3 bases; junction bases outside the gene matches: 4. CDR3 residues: CASRRLAGATDTQYF. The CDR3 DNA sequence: TGTGCCAGCAGAAGACTAGCGGGAGCTACAGATACGCAGTATTTT.

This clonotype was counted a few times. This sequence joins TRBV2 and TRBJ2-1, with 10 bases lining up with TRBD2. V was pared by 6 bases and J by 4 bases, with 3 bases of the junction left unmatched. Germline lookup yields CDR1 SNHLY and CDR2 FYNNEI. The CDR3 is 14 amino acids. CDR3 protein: CASRVLAGYNEQFF. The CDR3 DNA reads TGTGCCAGCAGGGTACTAGCGGGGTACAATGAGCAGTTCTTC.

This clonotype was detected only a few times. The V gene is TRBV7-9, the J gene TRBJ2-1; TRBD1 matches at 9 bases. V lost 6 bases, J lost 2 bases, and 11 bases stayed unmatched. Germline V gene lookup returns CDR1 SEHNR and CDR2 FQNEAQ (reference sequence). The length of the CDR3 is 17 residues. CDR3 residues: CASSFIAGTGTYNEQFF. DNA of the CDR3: TGTGCCAGCAGTTTTATAGCCGGGACAGGGACCTACAATGAGCAGTTCTTC.

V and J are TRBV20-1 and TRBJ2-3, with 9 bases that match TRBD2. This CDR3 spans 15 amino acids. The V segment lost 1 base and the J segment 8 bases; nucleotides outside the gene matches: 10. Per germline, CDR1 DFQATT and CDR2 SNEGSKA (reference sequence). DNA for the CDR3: TGCAGTGCTAGAGTTCTTAGCGGGAGTGGGGGTACGCAGTATTTT. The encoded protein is CSARVLSGSGGTQYF.

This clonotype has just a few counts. The CDR3 DNA reads as TGTGCCAGCAGCCAAACCGACAGAGAAGCTAACTATGGCTACACCTTC. This gives the protein CASSQTDREANYGYTF. J is TRBJ1-2 and V is TRBV3-1; a weak D match, TRBD1 (5 bases). The CDR3 contains 16 residues. Deletions cut 2 bases from V and 0 bases from J, with 13 bases between. Germline CDR1 LGHDT, CDR2 YNNKEL (reference sequence).

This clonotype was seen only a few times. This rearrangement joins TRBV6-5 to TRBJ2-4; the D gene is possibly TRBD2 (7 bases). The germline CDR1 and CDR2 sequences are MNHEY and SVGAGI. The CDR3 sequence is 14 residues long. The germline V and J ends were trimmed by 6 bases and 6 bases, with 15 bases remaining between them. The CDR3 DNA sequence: TGTGCCAGCAGACCCGGGGGGCGTGGAAACATTCAGTACTTC. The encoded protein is CASRPGGRGNIQYF.

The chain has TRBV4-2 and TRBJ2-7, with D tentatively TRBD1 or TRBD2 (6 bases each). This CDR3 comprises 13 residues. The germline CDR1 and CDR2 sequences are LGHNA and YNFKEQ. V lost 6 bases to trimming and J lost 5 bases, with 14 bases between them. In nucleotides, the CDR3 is TGTGCCAGCAGACCAGAGGGGGGCGACGAGCAGTACTTC. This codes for CASRPEGGDEQYF.

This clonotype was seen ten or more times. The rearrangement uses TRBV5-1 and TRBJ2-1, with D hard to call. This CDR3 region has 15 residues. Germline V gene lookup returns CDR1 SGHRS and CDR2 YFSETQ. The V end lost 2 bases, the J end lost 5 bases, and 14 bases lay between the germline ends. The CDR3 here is CASSFQVHQDNEQFF. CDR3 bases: TGCGCCAGCAGCTTCCAGGTCCACCAGGACAATGAGCAGTTCTTC.

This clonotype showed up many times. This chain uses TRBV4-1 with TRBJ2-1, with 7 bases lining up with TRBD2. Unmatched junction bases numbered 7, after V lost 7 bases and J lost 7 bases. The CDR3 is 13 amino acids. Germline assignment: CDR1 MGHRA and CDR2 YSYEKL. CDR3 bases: TGCGCCAGCAAGGGCGGGAGAAGTAATGAGCAGTTCTTC. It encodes CASKGGRSNEQFF.

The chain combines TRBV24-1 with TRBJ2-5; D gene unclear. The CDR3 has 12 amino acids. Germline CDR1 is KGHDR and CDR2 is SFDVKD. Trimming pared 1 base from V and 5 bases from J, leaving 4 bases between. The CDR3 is CATSDLTETQYF. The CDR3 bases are TGTGCCACCAGTGATTTAACGGAGACCCAGTACTTC.

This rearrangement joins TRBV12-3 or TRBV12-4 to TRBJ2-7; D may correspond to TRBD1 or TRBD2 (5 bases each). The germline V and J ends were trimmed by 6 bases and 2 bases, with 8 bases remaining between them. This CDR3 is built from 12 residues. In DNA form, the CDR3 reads TGTGCCAGCAGCCGGGGCGCCTACGAGCAGTACGTC. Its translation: CASSRGAYEQYV.

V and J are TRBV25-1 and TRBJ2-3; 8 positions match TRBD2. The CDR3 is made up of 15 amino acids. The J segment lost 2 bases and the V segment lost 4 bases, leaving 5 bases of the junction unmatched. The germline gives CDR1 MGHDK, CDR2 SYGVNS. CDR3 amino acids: CASSVLAEFTDTQYF. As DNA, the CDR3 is TGTGCCAGCAGTGTACTAGCGGAATTCACAGATACGCAGTATTTT.

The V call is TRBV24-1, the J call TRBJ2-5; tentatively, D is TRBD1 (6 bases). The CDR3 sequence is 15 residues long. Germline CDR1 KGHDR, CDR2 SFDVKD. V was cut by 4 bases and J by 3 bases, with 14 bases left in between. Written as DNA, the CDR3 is TGTGCCACCAGTGACCCGGGACACGTAAAAGAGACCCAGTACTTC. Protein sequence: CATSDPGHVKETQYF.

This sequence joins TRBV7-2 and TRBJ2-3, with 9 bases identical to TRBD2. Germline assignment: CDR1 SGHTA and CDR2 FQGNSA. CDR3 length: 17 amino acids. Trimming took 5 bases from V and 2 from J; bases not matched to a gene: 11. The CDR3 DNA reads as TGTGCCAGCAGCCCGTCCCCTAGCGGGATAGTCACAGATACGCAGTATTTT. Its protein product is CASSPSPSGIVTDTQYF.